This T cell receptor (beta chain) is from a study of regulatory T cells in long-lasting Graves disease. Study-wide points: Persistent Graves' patients showed reduced TCR diversity versus newly diagnosed patients.

On this clonotype itself: Its antigen is undetermined.

The CDR3 is made up of 14 amino acids. V was pared by 7 bases and J by 0 bases, with 13 bases between. Germline loops: CDR1 MNHEY, CDR2 SVGAGI. Both iRepertoire HTBI primers and Arm-PCR of CDR3 regions were used to build the TCR beta libraries. TCRdb ran MiXCR on the multiplex PCR reads and lists one entry per CDR3 protein. Counted here are hundreds of thousands of distinct CDR3 sequences, around 20% occurring once; the ten biggest clones make up less than 9%. Specified time point: persistent/refractory GD, antithyroid drugs over 5 years with positive TRAb. TCR sequences were obtained from RNA taken from PBMCs.

This rearrangement joins TRBV6-5 to TRBJ2-7; D ambiguous. This TCR came from a female donor with Graves disease. The specimen was peripheral blood mononuclear cells (PBMCs), collected when the disease was refractory, from a patient treated with antithyroid drugs. CDR3 amino acids: CASTPNLVSYEQYF. The CDR3 DNA is TGTGCCAGCACCCCGAATTTGGTCTCCTACGAGCAGTACTTC.